This TCR beta chain originates from a study of blood T cell repertoires in COVID-19. Study details: Sites in the United States, Italy and Spain provided acute and convalescent COVID-19 samples.

In the authors' methods: Quantification of nucleated cells was approximated via reference gene primer amplification. The assay was immunoSEQ multiplex PCR, and TCRdb's table has in-frame clones only and misses some. That table furnishes V, J and clone size, whereas the DNA furnished D and trimming. Seen here are under 300,000 clones, about 83% observed once, and the top ten hold more than 5.5%. CDR3 size: 14 residues. Trimming removed 7 bases at V and 6 bases at J, with 16 bases between. Germline V gene lookup returns CDR1 ENHRY and CDR2 SYGVKD. The sample comprised peripheral blood. The clonotype was recovered from a human donor in a cohort sampled during active COVID-19. The chain is built from TRBV10-3 and TRBJ2-1; tentatively, D is TRBD1 (6 bases). The CDR3 DNA is TGTGCCATCACTCGGGCAGGGGCATCCAATGAGCAGTTCTTC. It specifies CAITRAGASNEQFF.